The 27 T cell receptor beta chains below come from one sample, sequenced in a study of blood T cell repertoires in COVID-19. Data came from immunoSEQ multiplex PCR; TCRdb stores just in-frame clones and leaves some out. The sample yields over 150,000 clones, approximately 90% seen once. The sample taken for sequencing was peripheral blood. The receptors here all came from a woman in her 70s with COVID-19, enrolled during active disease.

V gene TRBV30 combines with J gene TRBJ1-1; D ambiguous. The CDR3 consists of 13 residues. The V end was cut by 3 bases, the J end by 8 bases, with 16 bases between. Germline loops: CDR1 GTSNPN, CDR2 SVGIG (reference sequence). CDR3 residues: CAWSPTKVPEAFF. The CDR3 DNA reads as TGTGCCTGGAGCCCTACTAAGGTACCGGAAGCTTTCTTT.

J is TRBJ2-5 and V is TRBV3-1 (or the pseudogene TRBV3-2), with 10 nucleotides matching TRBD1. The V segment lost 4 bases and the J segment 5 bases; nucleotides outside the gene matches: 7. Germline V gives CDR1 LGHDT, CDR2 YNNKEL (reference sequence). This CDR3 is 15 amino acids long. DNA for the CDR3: TGTGCCAGCAGCCTCGACAGGGGGCAAGGGGAGACCCAGTACTTC. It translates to CASSLDRGQGETQYF.

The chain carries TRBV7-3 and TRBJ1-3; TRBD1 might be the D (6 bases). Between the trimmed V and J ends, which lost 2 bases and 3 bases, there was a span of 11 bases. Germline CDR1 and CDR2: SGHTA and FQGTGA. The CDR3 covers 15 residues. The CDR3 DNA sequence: TGTGCCAGCAGCTTACAGGGGCGAAATGGAAACACCATATATTTT. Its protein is CASSLQGRNGNTIYF.

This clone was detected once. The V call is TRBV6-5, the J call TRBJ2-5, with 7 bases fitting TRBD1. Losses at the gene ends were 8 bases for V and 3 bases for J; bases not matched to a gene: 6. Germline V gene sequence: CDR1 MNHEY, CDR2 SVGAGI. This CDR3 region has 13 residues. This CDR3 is CASGATGKETQYF. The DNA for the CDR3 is TGTGCCAGCGGAGCGACAGGGAAAGAGACCCAGTACTTC.

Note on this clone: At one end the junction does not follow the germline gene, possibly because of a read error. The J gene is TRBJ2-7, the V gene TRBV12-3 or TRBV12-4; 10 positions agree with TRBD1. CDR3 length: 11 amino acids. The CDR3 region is CASSSGTGVHF. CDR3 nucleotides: TGTGCCAGCAGTTCCGGGACAGGGGTTCACTTC.

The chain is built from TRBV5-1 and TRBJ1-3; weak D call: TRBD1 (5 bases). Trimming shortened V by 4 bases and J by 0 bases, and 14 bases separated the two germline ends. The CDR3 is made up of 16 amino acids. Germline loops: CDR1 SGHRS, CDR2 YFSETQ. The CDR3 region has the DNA TGCGCCAGCAGCATCCGACAGTCAGGCTCTGGAAACACCATATATTTT. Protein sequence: CASSIRQSGSGNTIYF.

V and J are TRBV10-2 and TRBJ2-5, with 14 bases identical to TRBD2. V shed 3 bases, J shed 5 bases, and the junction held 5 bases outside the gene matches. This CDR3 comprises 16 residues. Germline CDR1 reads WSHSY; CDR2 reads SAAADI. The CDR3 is CASSEGTSGGGETQYF. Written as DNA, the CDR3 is TGCGCCAGCAGTGAAGGGACTAGCGGGGGTGGGGAGACCCAGTACTTC.

The CDR3 DNA reads as TGTGCCAGCAGCCAAACTGCGGGACAGGGAGTAAAGACCCAGTACTTC. Translated: CASSQTAGQGVKTQYF. The chain links TRBV3-1 (or the pseudogene TRBV3-2) to TRBJ2-5, with 9 nucleotides matching TRBD1. Germline V CDR1 and CDR2: LGHDT, YNNKEL (reference sequence). The CDR3 length is 16 residues. Trimming took 2 bases from V and 6 from J; bases not matched to a gene: 10.

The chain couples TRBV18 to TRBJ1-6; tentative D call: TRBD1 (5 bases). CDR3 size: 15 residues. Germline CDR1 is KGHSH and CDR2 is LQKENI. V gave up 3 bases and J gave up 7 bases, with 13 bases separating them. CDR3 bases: TGTGCCAGCTCACCTCCTTCGGCAGGGAATTCACCCCTCCACTTT. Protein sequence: CASSPPSAGNSPLHF.

CDR3 loop: CASSRQAPYEQYF. The CDR3, as DNA: TGTGCCAGCAGTCGACAGGCGCCCTACGAGCAGTACTTC. This chain uses TRBV12-3 or TRBV12-4 with TRBJ2-7; TRBD1 is a possible D gene (6 bases). Trimming removed 5 bases from V and 2 bases from J, with 10 bases in between. CDR3 size: 13 residues.

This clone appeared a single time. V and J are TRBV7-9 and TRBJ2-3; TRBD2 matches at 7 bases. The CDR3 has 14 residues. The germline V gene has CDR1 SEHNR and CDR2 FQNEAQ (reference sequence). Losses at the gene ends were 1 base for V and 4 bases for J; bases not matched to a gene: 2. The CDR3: CASSLEGGSDTQYF. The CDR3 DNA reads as TGTGCCAGCAGCTTAGAGGGAGGGTCAGATACGCAGTATTTT.

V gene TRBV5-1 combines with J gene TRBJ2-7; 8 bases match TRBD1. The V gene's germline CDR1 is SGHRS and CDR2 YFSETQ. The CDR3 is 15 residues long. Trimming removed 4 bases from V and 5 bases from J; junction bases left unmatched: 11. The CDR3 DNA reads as TGCGCCAGCAGCACGGGGGACAGGATTATGGACGAGCAGTACTTC. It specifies CASSTGDRIMDEQYF.

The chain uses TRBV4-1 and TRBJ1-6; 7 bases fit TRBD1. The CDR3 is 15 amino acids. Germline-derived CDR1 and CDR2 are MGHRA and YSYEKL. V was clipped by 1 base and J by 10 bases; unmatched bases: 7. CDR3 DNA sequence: TGCGCCAGCAGCCAAGGAAGACAGGGAGGATCACCCCTCCACTTT. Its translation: CASSQGRQGGSPLHF.

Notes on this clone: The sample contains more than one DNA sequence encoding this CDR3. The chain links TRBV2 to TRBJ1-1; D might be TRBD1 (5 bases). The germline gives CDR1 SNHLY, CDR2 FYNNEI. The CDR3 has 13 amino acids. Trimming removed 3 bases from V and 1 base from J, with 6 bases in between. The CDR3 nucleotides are TGTGCCAGCAGTGACAGGGAGAACACTGAAGCTTTCTTT. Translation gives CASSDRENTEAFF.

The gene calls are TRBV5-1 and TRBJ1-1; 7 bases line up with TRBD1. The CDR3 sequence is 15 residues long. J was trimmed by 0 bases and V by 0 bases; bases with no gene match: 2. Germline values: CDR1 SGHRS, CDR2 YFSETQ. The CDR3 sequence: CASSLGGQVNTEAFF. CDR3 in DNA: TGCGCCAGCAGCTTGGGCGGACAGGTGAACACTGAAGCTTTCTTT.

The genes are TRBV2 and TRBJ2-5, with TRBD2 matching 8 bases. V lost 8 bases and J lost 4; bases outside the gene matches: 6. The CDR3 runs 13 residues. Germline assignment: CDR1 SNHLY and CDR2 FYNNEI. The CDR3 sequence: CASSGGAGETQYF. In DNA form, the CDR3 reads TGTGCCAGCTCCGGGGGGGCAGGAGAGACCCAGTACTTC.

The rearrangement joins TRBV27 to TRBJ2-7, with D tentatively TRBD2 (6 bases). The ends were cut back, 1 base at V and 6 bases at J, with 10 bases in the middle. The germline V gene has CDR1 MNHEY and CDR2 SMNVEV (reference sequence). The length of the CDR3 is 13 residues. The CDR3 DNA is TGTGCCAGCAGTTTATACCGGGGGAGCGAGCAGTACTTC. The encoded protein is CASSLYRGSEQYF.

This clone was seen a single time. The chain's CDR3 is CASSFDRVDTDTQYF. CDR3 sequence (DNA): TGTGCCAGCAGCTTCGACAGGGTCGACACAGATACGCAGTATTTT. J is TRBJ2-3 and V is TRBV7-2; TRBD1 matches at 7 bases. V shed 3 bases, J shed 2 bases, and the junction held 5 bases outside the gene matches. CDR3 length equals 15 residues. The V gene's germline CDR1 is SGHTA and CDR2 FQGNSA.

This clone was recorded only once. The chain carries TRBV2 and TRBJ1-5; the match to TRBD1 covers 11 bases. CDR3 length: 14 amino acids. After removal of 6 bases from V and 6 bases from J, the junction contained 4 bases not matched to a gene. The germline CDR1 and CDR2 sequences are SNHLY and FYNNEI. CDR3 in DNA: TGTGCCAGCAGAGGACAGGGGGCGGGTCAGCCCCAGCATTTT. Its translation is CASRGQGAGQPQHF.

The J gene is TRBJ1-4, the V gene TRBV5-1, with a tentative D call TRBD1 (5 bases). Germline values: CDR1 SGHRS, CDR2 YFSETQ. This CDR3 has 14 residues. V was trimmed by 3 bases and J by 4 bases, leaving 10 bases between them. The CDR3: CASSYGASNEKLFF. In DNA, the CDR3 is TGCGCCAGCAGCTATGGGGCAAGTAATGAAAAACTGTTTTTT.

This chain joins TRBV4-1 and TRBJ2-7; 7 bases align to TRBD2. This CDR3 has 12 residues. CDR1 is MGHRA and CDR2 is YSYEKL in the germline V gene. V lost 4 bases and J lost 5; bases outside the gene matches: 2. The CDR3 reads CASSRGGDEQYF. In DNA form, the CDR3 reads TGCGCCAGCAGCCGGGGAGGGGACGAGCAGTACTTC.

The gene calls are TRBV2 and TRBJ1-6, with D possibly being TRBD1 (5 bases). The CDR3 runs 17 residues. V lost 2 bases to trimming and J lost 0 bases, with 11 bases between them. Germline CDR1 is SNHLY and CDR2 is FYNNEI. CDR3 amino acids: CASSEYGHNSYNSPLHF. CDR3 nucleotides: TGTGCCAGCAGTGAATATGGACACAACTCCTATAATTCACCCCTCCACTTT.

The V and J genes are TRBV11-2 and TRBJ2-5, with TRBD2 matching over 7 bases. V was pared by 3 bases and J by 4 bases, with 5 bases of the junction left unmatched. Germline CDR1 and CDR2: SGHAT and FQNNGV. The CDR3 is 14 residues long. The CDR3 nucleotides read TGTGCCAGCAGCTTGGGACTACCACCAGAGACCCAGTACTTC. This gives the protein CASSLGLPPETQYF.

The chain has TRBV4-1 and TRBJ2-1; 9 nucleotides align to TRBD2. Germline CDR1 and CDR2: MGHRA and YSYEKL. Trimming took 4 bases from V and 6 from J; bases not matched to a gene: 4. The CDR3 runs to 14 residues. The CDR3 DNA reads TGCGCCAGCAGCCGGGAGACTAGCGGCAATGAGCAGTTCTTC. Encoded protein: CASSRETSGNEQFF.

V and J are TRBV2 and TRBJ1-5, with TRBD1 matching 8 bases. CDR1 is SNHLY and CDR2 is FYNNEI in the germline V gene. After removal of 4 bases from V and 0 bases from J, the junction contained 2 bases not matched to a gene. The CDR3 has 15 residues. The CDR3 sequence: CASSAGGLSNQPQHF. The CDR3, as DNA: TGTGCCAGCAGTGCAGGGGGCCTTAGCAATCAGCCCCAGCATTTT.

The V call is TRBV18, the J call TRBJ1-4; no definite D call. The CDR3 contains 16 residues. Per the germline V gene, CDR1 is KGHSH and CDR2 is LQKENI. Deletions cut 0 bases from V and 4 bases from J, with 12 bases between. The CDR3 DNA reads TGTGCCAGCTCACCACCGGGCCTCCAGTTTAATGAAAAACTGTTTTTT. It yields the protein CASSPPGLQFNEKLFF.

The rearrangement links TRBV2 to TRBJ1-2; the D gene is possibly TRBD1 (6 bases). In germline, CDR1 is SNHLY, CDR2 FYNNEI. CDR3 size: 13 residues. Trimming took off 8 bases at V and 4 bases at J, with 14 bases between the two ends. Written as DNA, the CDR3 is TGTGCCAGCGCCTTTCGGGACACCTATGGCTACACCTTC. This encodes CASAFRDTYGYTF.